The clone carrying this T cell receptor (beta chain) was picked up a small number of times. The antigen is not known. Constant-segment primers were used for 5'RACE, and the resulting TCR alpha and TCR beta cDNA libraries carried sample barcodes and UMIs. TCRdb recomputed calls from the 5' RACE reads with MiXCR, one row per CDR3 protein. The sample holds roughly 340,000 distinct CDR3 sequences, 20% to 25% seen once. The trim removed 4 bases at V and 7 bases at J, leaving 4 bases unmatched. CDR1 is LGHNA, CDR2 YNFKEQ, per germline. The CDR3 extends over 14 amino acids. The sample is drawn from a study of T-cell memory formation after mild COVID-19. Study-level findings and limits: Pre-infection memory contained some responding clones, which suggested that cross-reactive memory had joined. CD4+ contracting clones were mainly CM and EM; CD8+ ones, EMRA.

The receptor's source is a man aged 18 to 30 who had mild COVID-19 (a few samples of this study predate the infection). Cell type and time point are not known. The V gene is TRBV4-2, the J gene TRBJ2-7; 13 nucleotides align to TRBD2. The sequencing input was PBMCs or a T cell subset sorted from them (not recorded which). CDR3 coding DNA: TGTGCCAGCAGCCCGGCGGGACTAGCGGGGGAGCAGTACTTC. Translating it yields CASSPAGLAGEQYF.